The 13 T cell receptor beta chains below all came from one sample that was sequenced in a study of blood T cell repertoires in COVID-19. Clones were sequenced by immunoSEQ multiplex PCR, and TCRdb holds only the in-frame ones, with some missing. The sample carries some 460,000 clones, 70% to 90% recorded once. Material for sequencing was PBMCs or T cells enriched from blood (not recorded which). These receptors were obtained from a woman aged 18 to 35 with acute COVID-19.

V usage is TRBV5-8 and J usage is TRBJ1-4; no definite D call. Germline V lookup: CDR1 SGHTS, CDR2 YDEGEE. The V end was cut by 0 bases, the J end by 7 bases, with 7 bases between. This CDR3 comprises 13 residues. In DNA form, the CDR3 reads TGTGCCAGCAGCTTGGGGGAGGTTGAAAAACTGTTTTTT. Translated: CASSLGEVEKLFF.

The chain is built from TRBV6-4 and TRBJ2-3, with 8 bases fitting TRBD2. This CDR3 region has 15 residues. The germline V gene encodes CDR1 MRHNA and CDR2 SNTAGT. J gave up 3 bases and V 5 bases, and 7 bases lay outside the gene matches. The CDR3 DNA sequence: TGTGCCAGCAGTACGGGACTAGGGGGGACAGATACGCAGTATTTT. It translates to CASSTGLGGTDTQYF.

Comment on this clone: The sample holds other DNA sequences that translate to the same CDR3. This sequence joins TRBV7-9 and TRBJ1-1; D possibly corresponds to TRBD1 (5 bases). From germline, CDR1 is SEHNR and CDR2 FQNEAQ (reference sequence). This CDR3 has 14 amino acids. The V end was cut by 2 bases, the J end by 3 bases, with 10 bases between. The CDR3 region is CASSLLGGDTEAFF. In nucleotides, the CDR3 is TGTGCCAGCAGCTTACTAGGAGGGGACACTGAAGCTTTCTTT.

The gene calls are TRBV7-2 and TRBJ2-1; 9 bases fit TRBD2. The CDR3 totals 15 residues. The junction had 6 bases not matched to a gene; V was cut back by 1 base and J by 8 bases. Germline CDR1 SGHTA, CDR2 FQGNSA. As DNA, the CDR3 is TGTGCCAGCAGCTTAGGTGGGCGGGAGGGGGATGAGCAGTTCTTC. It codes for CASSLGGREGDEQFF.

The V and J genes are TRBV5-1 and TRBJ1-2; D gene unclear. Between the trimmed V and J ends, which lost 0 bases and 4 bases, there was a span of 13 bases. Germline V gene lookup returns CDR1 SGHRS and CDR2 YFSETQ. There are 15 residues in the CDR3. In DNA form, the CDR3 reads TGCGCCAGCAGCTTGGGGGTCGGGAGTTTCTATGGCTACACCTTC. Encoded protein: CASSLGVGSFYGYTF. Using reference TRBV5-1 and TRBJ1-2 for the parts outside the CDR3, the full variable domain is KAGVTQTPRYLIKTRGQQVTLSCSPISGHRSVSWYQQTPGQGLQFLFEYFSETQRNKGNFPGRFSGRQFSNSRSEMNVSTLELGDSALYLCASSLGVGSFYGYTFGSGTRLTVV.

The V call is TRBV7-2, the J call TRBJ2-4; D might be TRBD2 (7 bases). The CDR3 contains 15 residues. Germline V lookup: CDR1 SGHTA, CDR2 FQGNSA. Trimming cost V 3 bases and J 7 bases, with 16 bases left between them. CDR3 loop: CASSFIQGGGNIQYF. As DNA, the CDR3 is TGTGCCAGCAGCTTTATTCAGGGAGGGGGTAACATTCAGTACTTC.

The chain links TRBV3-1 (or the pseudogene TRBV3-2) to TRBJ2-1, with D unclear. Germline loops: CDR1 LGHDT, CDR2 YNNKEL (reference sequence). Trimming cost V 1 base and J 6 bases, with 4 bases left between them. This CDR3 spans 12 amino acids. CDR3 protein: CASSQGVNEQFF. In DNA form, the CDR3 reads TGTGCCAGCAGCCAAGGCGTCAATGAGCAGTTCTTC.

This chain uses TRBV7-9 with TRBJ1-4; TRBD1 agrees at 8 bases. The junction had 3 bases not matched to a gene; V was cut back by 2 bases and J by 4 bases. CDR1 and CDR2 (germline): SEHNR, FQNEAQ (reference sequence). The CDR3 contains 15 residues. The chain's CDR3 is CASSLQGASNEKLFF. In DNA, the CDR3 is TGTGCCAGCAGCTTACAGGGGGCTAGTAATGAAAAACTGTTTTTT. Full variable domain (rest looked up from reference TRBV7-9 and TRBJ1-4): DTGVSQNPRHKITKRGQNVTFRCDPISEHNRLYWYRQTLGQGPEFLTYFQNEAQLEKSRLLSDRFSAERPKGSFSTLEIQRTEQGDSAMYLCASSLQGASNEKLFFGSGTQLSVL.

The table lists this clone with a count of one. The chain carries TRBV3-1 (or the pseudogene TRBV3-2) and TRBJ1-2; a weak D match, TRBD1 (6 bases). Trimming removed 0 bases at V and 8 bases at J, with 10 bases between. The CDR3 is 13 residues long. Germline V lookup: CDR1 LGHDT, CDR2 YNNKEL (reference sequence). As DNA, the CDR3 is TGTGCCAGCAGCCAAGATACAGGGATGGGCTACACCTTC. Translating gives CASSQDTGMGYTF.

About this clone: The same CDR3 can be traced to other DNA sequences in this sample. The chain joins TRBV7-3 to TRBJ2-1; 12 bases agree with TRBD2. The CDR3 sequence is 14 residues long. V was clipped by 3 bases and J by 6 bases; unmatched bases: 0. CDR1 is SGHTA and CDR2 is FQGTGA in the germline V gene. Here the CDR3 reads CASSLTSGGNEQFF. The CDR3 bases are TGTGCCAGCAGCTTGACTAGCGGGGGCAATGAGCAGTTCTTC.

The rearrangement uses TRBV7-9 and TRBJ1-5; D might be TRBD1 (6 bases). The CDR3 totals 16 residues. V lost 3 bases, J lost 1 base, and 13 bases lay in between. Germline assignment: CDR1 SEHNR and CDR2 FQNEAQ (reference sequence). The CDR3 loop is CASSLGADRSNQPQHF. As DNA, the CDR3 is TGTGCCAGCAGCTTGGGAGCTGACAGGAGCAATCAGCCCCAGCATTTT.

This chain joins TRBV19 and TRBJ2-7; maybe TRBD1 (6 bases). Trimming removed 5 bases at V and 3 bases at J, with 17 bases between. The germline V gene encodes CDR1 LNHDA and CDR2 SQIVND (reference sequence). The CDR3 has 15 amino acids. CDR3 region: CASSGQLTGSYEQYF. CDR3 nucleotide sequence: TGTGCCAGTAGTGGACAGTTAACAGGGAGCTACGAGCAGTACTTC.

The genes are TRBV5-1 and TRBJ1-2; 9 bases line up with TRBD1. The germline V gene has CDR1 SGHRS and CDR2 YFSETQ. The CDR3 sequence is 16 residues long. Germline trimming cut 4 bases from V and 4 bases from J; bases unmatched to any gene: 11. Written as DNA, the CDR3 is TGCGCCAGCAGCCTCAGCCGGGACAGGGCTACCTATGGCTACACCTTC. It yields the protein CASSLSRDRATYGYTF.